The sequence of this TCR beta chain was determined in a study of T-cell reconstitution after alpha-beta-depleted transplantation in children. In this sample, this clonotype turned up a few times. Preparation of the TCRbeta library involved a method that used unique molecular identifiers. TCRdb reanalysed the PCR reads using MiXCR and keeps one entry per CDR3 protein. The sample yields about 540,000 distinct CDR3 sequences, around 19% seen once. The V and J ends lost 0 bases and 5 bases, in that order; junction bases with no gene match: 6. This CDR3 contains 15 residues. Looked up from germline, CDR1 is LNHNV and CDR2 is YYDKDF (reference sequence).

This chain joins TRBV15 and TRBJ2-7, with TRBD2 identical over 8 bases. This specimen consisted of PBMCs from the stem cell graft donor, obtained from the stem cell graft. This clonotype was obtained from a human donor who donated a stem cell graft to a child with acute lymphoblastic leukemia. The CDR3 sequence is CATSRDWREVDEQYF. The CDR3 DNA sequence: TGTGCCACCAGCAGAGATTGGCGGGAGGTGGACGAGCAGTACTTC.